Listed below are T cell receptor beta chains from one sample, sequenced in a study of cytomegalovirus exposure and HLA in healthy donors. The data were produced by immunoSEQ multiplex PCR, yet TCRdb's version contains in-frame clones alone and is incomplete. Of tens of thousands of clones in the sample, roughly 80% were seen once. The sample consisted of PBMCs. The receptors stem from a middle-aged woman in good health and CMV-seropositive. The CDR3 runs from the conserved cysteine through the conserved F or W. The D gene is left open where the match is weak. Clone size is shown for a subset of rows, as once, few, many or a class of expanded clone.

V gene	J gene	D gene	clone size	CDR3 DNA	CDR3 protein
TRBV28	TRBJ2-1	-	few	TGTGCCAGCAGTTATTTCAGAATGCGCGGGCTGTACAATGAGCAGTTCTTC	CASSYFRMRGLYNEQFF
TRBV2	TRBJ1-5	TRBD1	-	TGTGCCAGCAGTGGACAGGGGGCGGATAATCAGCCCCAGCATTTT	CASSGQGADNQPQHF
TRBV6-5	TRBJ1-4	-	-	TGTGCCAGCAGGGCCGGCAGGCTAATTGAAAAACTGTTTTTT	CASRAGRLIEKLFF
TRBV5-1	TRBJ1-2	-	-	TGCGCCAGCAGCTTGTTTCAGGGTAGAGAGGGCTACACCTTC	CASSLFQGREGYTF
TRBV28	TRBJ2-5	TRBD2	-	TGTGCCAGCACAGCGGGGGCCTCCCAAGAGACCCAGTACTTC	CASTAGASQETQYF
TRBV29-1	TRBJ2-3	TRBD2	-	TGCAGCGTTGAAGCGGGAGGGCCCTGGACAGATACGCAGTATTTT	CSVEAGGPWTDTQYF
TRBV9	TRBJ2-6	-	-	TGTGCCAGCACGGGAGTAGGGTCTGGGGCCAACGTCCTGACTTTC	CASTGVGSGANVLTF
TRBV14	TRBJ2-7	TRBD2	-	TGTGCCAGCAGCCAAAGGTTGCTAGCGGGAGGGCCCCACGAGCAGTACTTC	CASSQRLLAGGPHEQYF
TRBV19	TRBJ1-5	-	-	TGTGCCAGTAGAACCAAGATCACAGGGAATCAGCCCCAGCATTTT	CASRTKITGNQPQHF
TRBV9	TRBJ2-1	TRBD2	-	TGTGCCAGCAGCGTAGATAGCGGGGCCTACAATGAGCAGTTCTTC	CASSVDSGAYNEQFF
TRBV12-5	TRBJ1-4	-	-	TGTGCTAGTGGCCCGGTCGGACAATCCGATGAAAAACTGTTTTTT	CASGPVGQSDEKLFF
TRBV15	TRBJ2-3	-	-	TGTGCCACCAGCCTGGGGGGGCAAAGCACAGATACGCAGTATTTT	CATSLGGQSTDTQYF
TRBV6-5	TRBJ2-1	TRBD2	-	TGTGCCAGCAGACCGCGGGGGTGGGCACGCAATGAGCAGTTCTTC	CASRPRGWARNEQFF
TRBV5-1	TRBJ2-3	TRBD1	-	TGCGCCAGCAGCTTGGACAGGGGAAGCACAGATACGCAGTATTTT	CASSLDRGSTDTQYF